Shown below are 16 T cell receptor beta chains from a single sample sequenced in a study of T cells in localized non-small cell lung cancer. The data were produced by immunoSEQ multiplex PCR, yet TCRdb's version contains in-frame clones alone and is incomplete. The sample holds tens of thousands of clones; over 80% are singletons and the top ten take 15%. The specimen was peripheral blood, collected before any cancer treatment. All receptors derive from a man aged 35 to 69 with stage I squamous cell lung carcinoma.

The chain is built from TRBV14 and TRBJ1-6; D is ambiguous. V gave up 2 bases and J gave up 4 bases, with 9 bases separating them. The CDR3 loop spans 15 amino acids. Germline-derived CDR1 and CDR2 are SGHDN and FVKESK. This chain's CDR3 is CASSQSTAYNSPLHF. CDR3 coding DNA: TGTGCCAGCAGCCAATCCACAGCTTATAATTCACCCCTCCACTTT.

This clone has just one count. The genes are TRBV5-8 and TRBJ1-2, with 7 bases fitting TRBD1. The ends lost 6 bases at V and 2 bases at J; junction bases unmatched: 7. The germline CDR1 and CDR2 sequences are SGHTS and YDEGEE. There are 14 residues in the CDR3. The CDR3 loop reads CASTPGQMNYGYTF. CDR3 nucleotides: TGTGCCAGCACTCCGGGACAGATGAACTATGGCTACACCTTC.

This chain joins TRBV6-5 and TRBJ2-7; TRBD1 might be the D (5 bases). The CDR3 loop spans 13 amino acids. Looked up from germline, CDR1 is MNHEY and CDR2 is SVGAGI. Trimming removed 2 bases from V and 2 bases from J, with 7 bases in between. CDR3 sequence (DNA): TGTGCCAGCAGTTACGGGGCCGCCTACGAGCAGTACTTC. This sequence encodes CASSYGAAYEQYF.

The rearrangement joins TRBV4-3 to TRBJ2-3; 9 bases line up with TRBD2. The CDR3 loop spans 17 amino acids. With V trimmed by 1 base and J by 4 bases, 9 bases remained unmatched. CDR1 LGHNA and CDR2 YSLEER come from the germline V gene. CDR3 sequence (DNA): TGCGCCAGCAGCCAAGTTTCGGCTAGCGGGGACCCAGATACGCAGTATTTT. Its translation is CASSQVSASGDPDTQYF.

The chain combines TRBV7-9 with TRBJ1-4; D is undetermined. This CDR3 is built from 17 residues. Between the trimmed V and J ends, which lost 5 bases and 3 bases, there was a span of 19 bases. Looked up from germline, CDR1 is SEHNR and CDR2 is FQNEAQ (reference sequence). The CDR3 loop is CASSPRALLIANEKLFF. The CDR3, as DNA: TGTGCCAGCAGCCCGAGGGCCCTACTTATTGCTAATGAAAAACTGTTTTTT.

This chain uses TRBV4-1 with TRBJ2-3; 11 bases line up with TRBD1. This CDR3 region has 14 residues. With V trimmed by 6 bases and J by 3 bases, 2 bases remained unmatched. Germline CDR1 reads MGHRA; CDR2 reads YSYEKL. The CDR3 region is CASRDRGRTDTQYF. Here the CDR3 DNA reads TGCGCCAGCAGGGACAGGGGGCGGACAGATACGCAGTATTTT.

This clone was detected once. The chain combines TRBV28 with TRBJ1-3; a weak D match, TRBD1 (6 bases). The CDR3 totals 19 residues. V was trimmed by 6 bases and J by 0 bases, leaving 24 bases between them. Germline V lookup: CDR1 MDHEN, CDR2 SYDVKM. CDR3 amino acids: CASRSGGRDIFFSGNTIYF. The CDR3, as DNA: TGTGCCAGCAGGTCGGGGGGAAGGGACATTTTTTTCTCTGGAAACACCATATATTTT.

This chain uses TRBV29-1 with TRBJ1-1; D is unclear. Trimming took 8 bases from V and 6 from J, leaving 13 bases between them. Per the germline V gene, CDR1 is SQVTM and CDR2 is ANQGSEA. The CDR3 is made up of 11 amino acids. As DNA, the CDR3 is TGCAGCTCCGAAGGACTTTCTGAAGCTTTCTTT. Its translation is CSSEGLSEAFF.

V gene TRBV25-1 combines with J gene TRBJ1-2; D is uncertain. Germline V gives CDR1 MGHDK, CDR2 SYGVNS. This CDR3 has 13 residues. The V end lost 3 bases, the J end lost 1 base, and 6 bases lay between the germline ends. The CDR3 sequence is CASSETFNYGYTF. In DNA form, the CDR3 reads TGTGCCAGCAGTGAGACATTTAACTATGGCTACACCTTC.

This chain links TRBV4-3 with TRBJ1-1; D uncertain. This CDR3 region has 14 residues. Looked up from germline, CDR1 is LGHNA and CDR2 is YSLEER. V was shortened by 1 base and J by 0 bases, with 6 bases between the two germline ends. The CDR3 reads CASSQGAMNTEAFF. For the CDR3, the DNA is TGCGCCAGCAGCCAAGGGGCCATGAACACTGAAGCTTTCTTT.

CDR3 sequence (DNA): TGTGCCAGCAGAGAGACAGGGAGGAATGAGCAGTTCTTC. The encoded protein is CASRETGRNEQFF. The chain carries TRBV6-5 and TRBJ2-1; tentatively, D is TRBD1 (7 bases). Looked up from germline, CDR1 is MNHEY and CDR2 is SVGAGI. The V end lost 6 bases, the J end lost 7 bases, and 13 bases lay between the germline ends. This CDR3 has 13 amino acids.

The V and J genes are TRBV5-1 and TRBJ2-5, with D perhaps TRBD1 or TRBD2 (6 bases each). CDR3 size: 14 residues. Germline CDR1 SGHRS, CDR2 YFSETQ. V was cut by 6 bases and J by 2 bases, with 14 bases left in between. This CDR3 reads CASKGGQSQETQYF. In nucleotides, the CDR3 is TGCGCCAGCAAGGGGGGTCAGAGTCAAGAGACCCAGTACTTC.

The CDR3 DNA sequence: TGTGCCAGCAGCTCAATGACAGGGAAAGAGACCCAGTACTTC. Translated, it gives CASSSMTGKETQYF. The chain uses TRBV7-9 and TRBJ2-5; 7 positions match TRBD1. CDR1 SEHNR and CDR2 FQNEAQ come from the germline V gene (reference sequence). The CDR3 contains 14 residues. The trim removed 4 bases at V and 3 bases at J, leaving 5 bases unmatched. The entire variable domain, with the rest obtained from reference TRBV7-9 and TRBJ2-5, is as follows: DTGVSQNPRHKITKRGQNVTFRCDPISEHNRLYWYRQTLGQGPEFLTYFQNEAQLEKSRLLSDRFSAERPKGSFSTLEIQRTEQGDSAMYLCASSSMTGKETQYFGPGTRLLVL.

The chain carries TRBV11-2 and TRBJ1-1; D gene unclear. The V gene's germline CDR1 is SGHAT and CDR2 FQNNGV. The V gene lost 1 base and the J gene lost 2 bases, with 5 bases spanning the gap. CDR3 length: 13 residues. The CDR3 nucleotides read TGTGCCAGCAGCTTAGGCGCCAACACTGAAGCTTTCTTT. It codes for CASSLGANTEAFF.

Remarks on this clone: Other DNA sequences in this sample translate to the same CDR3. This chain links TRBV9 with TRBJ2-5, with D unclear. There are 15 residues in the CDR3. The germline gives CDR1 SGDLS, CDR2 YYNGEE. V was cut by 4 bases and J by 1 base, with 14 bases left in between. As DNA, the CDR3 is TGTGCCAGCAGCCCGAGAACAGCCAGCCAAGAGACCCAGTACTTC. Translated, it gives CASSPRTASQETQYF.

J is TRBJ2-7 and V is TRBV28; D call uncertain. CDR3 size: 12 residues. Trimming removed 5 bases at V and 7 bases at J, with 12 bases between. Germline lookup yields CDR1 MDHEN and CDR2 SYDVKM. As DNA, the CDR3 is TGTGCCAGCAGTCCTCTCCACTCTGAGCAGTACTTC. This encodes CASSPLHSEQYF.